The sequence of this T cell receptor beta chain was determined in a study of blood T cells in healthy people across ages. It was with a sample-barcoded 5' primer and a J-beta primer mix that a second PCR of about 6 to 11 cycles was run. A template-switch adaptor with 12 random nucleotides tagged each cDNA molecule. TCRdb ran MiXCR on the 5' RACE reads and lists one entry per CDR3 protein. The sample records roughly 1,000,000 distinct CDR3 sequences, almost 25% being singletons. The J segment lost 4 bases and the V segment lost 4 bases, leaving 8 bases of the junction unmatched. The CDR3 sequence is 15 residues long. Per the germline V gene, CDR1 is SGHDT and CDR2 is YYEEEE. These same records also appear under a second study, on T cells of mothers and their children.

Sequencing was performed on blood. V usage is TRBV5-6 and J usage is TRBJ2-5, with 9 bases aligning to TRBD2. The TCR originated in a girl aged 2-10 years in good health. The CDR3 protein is CASSVRTSDAETQYF. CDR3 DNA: TGTGCCAGCAGCGTACGGACTAGCGATGCAGAGACCCAGTACTTC.